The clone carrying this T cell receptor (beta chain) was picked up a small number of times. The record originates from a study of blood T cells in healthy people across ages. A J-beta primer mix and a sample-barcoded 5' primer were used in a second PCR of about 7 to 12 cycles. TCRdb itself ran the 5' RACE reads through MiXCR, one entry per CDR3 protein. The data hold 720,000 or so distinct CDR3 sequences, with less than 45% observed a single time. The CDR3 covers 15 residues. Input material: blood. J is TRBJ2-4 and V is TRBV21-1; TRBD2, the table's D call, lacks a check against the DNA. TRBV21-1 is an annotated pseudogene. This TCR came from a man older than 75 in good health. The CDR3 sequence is CASSDAEGTKNIQYF. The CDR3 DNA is TGTGCCAGCAGCGACGCCGAGGGAACCAAAAACATTCAGTACTTC.